Reported below is one T cell receptor beta chain. Antigen: not known. The sample comes from a study of blood T cells in healthy people across ages. Regarding the study as a whole: Per million T cells, TCR beta diversity dropped about linearly as age rose.

CDR3 length equals 14 residues. Germline lookup yields CDR1 SGHRS and CDR2 YFSETQ. With 4 bases clipped from V and 15 bases from J, the junction kept 16 bases outside the gene matches. The second PCR ran about 7 to 12 cycles with a sample-barcoded 5' primer and J-beta primers. Through a template-switch adaptor with 12 random nucleotides, each cDNA molecule received a tag. TCRdb re-called the 5' RACE reads through MiXCR, storing one row per CDR3 protein. The sample consists of about 680,000 distinct CDR3 sequences, 49% of them appearing once. This TCR came from a woman aged 55-70 years in good health. Input material: blood. The chain joins TRBV5-1 to TRBJ2-1; the match to TRBD2 covers 7 bases. The CDR3 protein is CASSVRLAEPGPFF. Written as DNA, the CDR3 is TGCGCCAGCAGCGTGAGGCTAGCGGAACCAGGGCCGTTCTTC.